The 2 T cell receptor beta chains in this list originate from one sample, sequenced in a study of shared clonotypes between healthy human individuals. Naive CD8 cells lacked CD45RO, underwent positive selection for CCR7 and left out terminally differentiated effector memory CD45RA+ cells. Measured with immunoSEQ multiplex PCR; TCRdb has only the in-frame clones, and not every one. The table records millions of clones, over 85% of them present only once. The sequencing sample was made of naive CD8+ T cells sorted from blood. Receptors were obtained from a man aged 18 to 35 in good health.

This rearrangement joins TRBV28 to TRBJ1-1; 7 bases agree with TRBD1. Germline lookup yields CDR1 MDHEN and CDR2 SYDVKM. The V and J ends lost 8 bases and 0 bases, in that order; junction bases with no gene match: 3. This CDR3 contains 13 residues. Here the CDR3 reads CASGDSMNTEAFF. The DNA of the CDR3 is TGTGCCAGCGGGGACAGCATGAACACTGAAGCTTTCTTT.

V usage is TRBV14 and J usage is TRBJ1-5, with D maybe TRBD1 (5 bases). V was pared by 3 bases and J by 4 bases, with 7 bases between. Germline values: CDR1 SGHDN, CDR2 FVKESK. This CDR3 contains 13 residues. CDR3 in DNA: TGTGCCAGCAGCCAGGGGGATAATCAGCCCCAGCATTTT. Its protein product is CASSQGDNQPQHF. The whole variable domain, filled in from reference TRBV14 and TRBJ1-5, reads EAGVTQFPSHSVIEKGQTVTLRCDPISGHDNLYWYRRVMGKEIKFLLHFVKESKQDESGMPNNRFLAERTGGTYSTLKVQPAELEDSGVYFCASSQGDNQPQHFGDGTRLSIL.